These 21 T cell receptor beta chains originate from one sample sequenced in a study of molecular identifiers for immune sequencing clone quantification. TCRdb independently ran MiXCR on the PCR reads; one entry per CDR3 protein. The data hold about 320,000 distinct CDR3 sequences, with roughly 24% observed a single time. The sample consisted of naive CD8+ T cells from blood, with Jurkat cell RNA spiked in. Noted subset: FACS-sorted CD8+CD4-CCR7+CD45RA+ naive T cells. Every receptor here comes from a human donor in good health. Some libraries in this study had Jurkat cell RNA spiked in.

This clonotype was detected ten times or more. The chain has TRBV5-1 and TRBJ1-5; tentatively, D is TRBD1 (5 bases). CDR1 SGHRS and CDR2 YFSETQ come from the germline V gene. This CDR3 has 14 residues. The ends were cut back, 0 bases at V and 3 bases at J, with 7 bases in the middle. In nucleotides, the CDR3 is TGCGCCAGCAGCTTGGGGGGCGCCAATCAGCCCCAGCATTTT. This translates into CASSLGGANQPQHF.

This clonotype was seen more than once but under ten times. The chain employs TRBV7-9 and TRBJ2-6; 10 bases align to TRBD1. CDR1 and CDR2 (germline): SEHNR, FQNEAQ (reference sequence). After removal of 3 bases from V and 1 base from J, the junction contained 3 bases not matched to a gene. The CDR3 spans 17 residues. CDR3 loop: CASSFPGQGSGANVLTF. In nucleotides, the CDR3 is TGTGCCAGCAGCTTTCCGGGACAGGGGTCTGGGGCCAACGTCCTGACTTTC.

The CDR3 loop is CASSDTDRDNWNEQFF. CDR3 nucleotide sequence: TGTGCCAGCAGTGACACCGACAGGGACAATTGGAATGAGCAGTTCTTC. V gene TRBV25-1 combines with J gene TRBJ2-1; 7 nucleotides align to TRBD1. With V trimmed by 3 bases and J by 7 bases, 12 bases remained unmatched. The length of the CDR3 is 16 residues. Germline V lookup: CDR1 MGHDK, CDR2 SYGVNS.

This clonotype was observed a few times. This sequence joins TRBV12-3 or TRBV12-4 and TRBJ2-7, with D possibly called TRBD1 or TRBD2 (6 bases each). Deletions cut 6 bases from V and 4 bases from J, with 19 bases between. CDR3 length: 15 residues. The CDR3 DNA follows: TGTGCCAGCAGCCCATTCGGAGGGGGAAATTACGAGCAGTACTTC. It codes for CASSPFGGGNYEQYF.

This clonotype was detected many times. One end of the junction is discordant with germline, which a read error may explain. The CDR3 loop is CANSSGGVTEAFF. The DNA of the CDR3 is TGTGCCAACAGCTCAGGGGGCGTCACTGAAGCTTTCTTT. The V and J genes are TRBV7-9 and TRBJ1-1; the match to TRBD1 covers 8 bases. This CDR3 has 13 amino acids. The germline gives CDR1 SEHNR, CDR2 FQNEAQ (reference sequence).

DNA for the CDR3: TGCGCCAGCAGCCAGGGGCGGGGCTCCTACAATGAGCAGTTCTTC. Translated: CASSQGRGSYNEQFF. The rearrangement joins TRBV4-3 to TRBJ2-1, with D possibly matching TRBD2 (6 bases). V was trimmed by 3 bases and J by 0 bases, leaving 9 bases between them. The CDR3 is 15 residues long. Germline V gene data show CDR1 as LGHNA and CDR2 as YSLEER.

This clonotype was recorded many times. The chain couples TRBV7-8 to TRBJ1-3; D unresolved. V was clipped by 8 bases and J by 0 bases, with 11 bases between them. CDR1 is SGHVS and CDR2 is FQNEAQ in the germline V gene. This CDR3 comprises 14 residues. CDR3 amino acids: CASPPKSSGNTIYF. CDR3 DNA sequence: TGTGCCAGCCCCCCGAAAAGCTCTGGAAACACCATATATTTT.

A few counts support this clonotype. V usage is TRBV27 and J usage is TRBJ1-1; no reliable D call. There are 13 residues in the CDR3. V was pared by 1 base and J by 5 bases, with 8 bases between. Per the germline V gene, CDR1 is MNHEY and CDR2 is SMNVEV (reference sequence). Written as DNA, the CDR3 is TGTGCCAGCAGTTTATACCTGACTACTGAAGCTTTCTTT. Amino acid sequence: CASSLYLTTEAFF.

Only a few counts were recorded for this clonotype. This chain uses TRBV10-3 with TRBJ1-2; 7 bases match TRBD1. The CDR3 runs to 14 residues. V shed 6 bases, J shed 4 bases, and the junction held 8 bases outside the gene matches. CDR1 ENHRY and CDR2 SYGVKD come from the germline V gene. CDR3 DNA: TGTGCCATCAGAGCCGGGACAGACCCCTATGGCTACACCTTC. Residues: CAIRAGTDPYGYTF.

This clonotype appeared many times. The rearrangement uses TRBV6-5 and TRBJ2-7, with D maybe TRBD2 (6 bases). The CDR3 is made up of 16 amino acids. The V gene lost 0 bases and the J gene lost 2 bases, with 14 bases spanning the gap. The V gene's germline CDR1 is MNHEY and CDR2 SVGAGI. For the CDR3, the DNA is TGTGCCAGCAGTTACTCGTCTCAACCGGGAGCCTACGAGCAGTACTTC. Encoded protein: CASSYSSQPGAYEQYF.

The genes are TRBV28 and TRBJ1-6; the D is unclear. Germline V lookup: CDR1 MDHEN, CDR2 SYDVKM. V was cut by 8 bases and J by 0 bases, with 11 bases left in between. CDR3 length: 15 residues. CDR3 protein: CASERGSSYNSPLHF. DNA for the CDR3: TGTGCCAGCGAGCGAGGGAGCTCCTATAATTCACCCCTCCACTTT.

Turning to this clonotype: Being one base from a much bigger clone, this may be a read error. The chain is built from TRBV19 and TRBJ1-1; tentatively, D is TRBD1 (6 bases). CDR1 is LNHDA, CDR2 SQIVND, per germline (reference sequence). V shed 4 bases and J shed 0 bases, with 12 bases lying between them. CDR3 length equals 15 residues. The CDR3 nucleotides read TGTGCCAGTAGTACAGGCAGGGGCTTGAACACTGAAGCTTTCTTT. Translation gives CASSTGRGLNTEAFF.

Worth noting for this clonotype: A read error may be the cause here, since a much bigger clone is one base away. This chain links TRBV5-1 with TRBJ2-7; the D gene could be TRBD1 or TRBD2 (5 bases each). V was shortened by 4 bases and J by 3 bases, with 20 bases between the two germline ends. This CDR3 has 16 residues. Germline CDR1 SGHRS, CDR2 YFSETQ. CDR3 protein: CASSMDPGTSYYEQYF. The CDR3, as DNA: TGCGCCAGCAGCATGGATCCGGGGACCTCGTACTACGAGCAGTACTTC. The full variable domain, its missing parts supplied by reference TRBV5-1 and TRBJ2-7, is KAGVTQTPRYLIKTRGQQVTLSCSPISGHRSVSWYQQTPGQGLQFLFEYFSETQRNKGNFPGRFSGRQFSNSRSEMNVSTLELGDSALYLCASSMDPGTSYYEQYFGPGTRLTVT.

This chain uses TRBV4-2 with TRBJ2-6, with D uncertain. The CDR3 loop spans 19 amino acids. The V gene lost 0 bases and the J gene lost 2 bases, with 17 bases spanning the gap. Germline CDR1 LGHNA, CDR2 YNFKEQ. This CDR3 reads CASSQDPSGRTPGANVLTF. In DNA, the CDR3 is TGTGCCAGCAGCCAAGATCCCAGTGGACGGACCCCTGGGGCCAACGTCCTGACTTTC.

This clonotype came up a few times. The rearrangement joins TRBV6-5 to TRBJ2-3, with 8 bases fitting TRBD2. Germline trimming cut 3 bases from V and 2 bases from J; bases unmatched to any gene: 7. Germline assignment: CDR1 MNHEY and CDR2 SVGAGI. The CDR3 has 16 amino acids. The CDR3, as DNA: TGTGCCAGCAGTTATTCTTGGCGGGAGGACACAGATACGCAGTATTTT. This codes for CASSYSWREDTDTQYF.

The chain recombines TRBV12-3 or TRBV12-4 with TRBJ2-3, with D unclear. V dropped 1 base and J dropped 2 bases, with 7 bases sitting between them. This CDR3 has 14 residues. The CDR3 DNA follows: TGTGCCAGCAGTTTAGGTGCTTACACAGATACGCAGTATTTT. Translation gives CASSLGAYTDTQYF.

This clonotype was seen only once. At one end the junction does not follow the germline gene, possibly because of a read error. This rearrangement joins TRBV5-1 to TRBJ2-5, with D unresolved. The germline V gene has CDR1 SGHRS and CDR2 YFSETQ. CDR3 length: 13 residues. CDR3 protein: CACSLEQQETQYF. CDR3 nucleotides: TGCGCCTGCAGCTTGGAACAGCAAGAGACCCAGTACTTC.

On this clonotype: As the CDR3 is not closed by the conserved phenylalanine or tryptophan, this likely results from a read error. The chain couples TRBV7-2 to TRBJ2-5; perhaps TRBD2 as D (6 bases). The V end was cut by 3 bases, the J end by 2 bases, with 10 bases between. Germline V gene sequence: CDR1 SGHTA, CDR2 FQGNSA. The CDR3 contains 14 residues. The CDR3 reads CASSLTSPQETQYL. The CDR3 coding sequence is TGTGCCAGCAGCTTGACTAGTCCTCAAGAGACCCAGTACTTA.

This clonotype was recorded many times. CDR3 sequence reads: CASSAWTSGGDTQYF. The CDR3, as DNA: TGTGCCAGCAGTGCCTGGACTAGCGGGGGAGATACGCAGTATTTT. This rearrangement joins TRBV6-5 to TRBJ2-3; 13 nucleotides align to TRBD2. V lost 5 bases to trimming and J lost 5 bases; unmatched junction nucleotides: 4. This CDR3 region has 15 residues. The V gene's germline CDR1 is MNHEY and CDR2 SVGAGI.

In this sample, this clonotype turned up a few times. The V gene is TRBV6-2 or TRBV6-3, the J gene TRBJ2-7, with D perhaps matching TRBD1 or TRBD2 (5 bases each). The CDR3 totals 13 residues. V was shortened by 2 bases and J by 7 bases, with 12 bases between the two germline ends. The germline V gene encodes CDR1 MNHEY and CDR2 SVGEGT. As DNA, the CDR3 is TGTGCCAGCAGTTACACGGTGGGGGTTGAGCAGTACTTC. The encoded protein is CASSYTVGVEQYF.

The chain couples TRBV7-2 to TRBJ2-3; tentative D call: TRBD2 (5 bases). The V end was cut by 1 base, the J end by 5 bases, with 16 bases between. The CDR3 consists of 16 residues. Germline assignment: CDR1 SGHTA and CDR2 FQGNSA. CDR3 sequence (DNA): TGTGCCAGCAGCTTAGTCTCCGGGGAGCTCGGAGATACGCAGTATTTT. Protein product: CASSLVSGELGDTQYF.